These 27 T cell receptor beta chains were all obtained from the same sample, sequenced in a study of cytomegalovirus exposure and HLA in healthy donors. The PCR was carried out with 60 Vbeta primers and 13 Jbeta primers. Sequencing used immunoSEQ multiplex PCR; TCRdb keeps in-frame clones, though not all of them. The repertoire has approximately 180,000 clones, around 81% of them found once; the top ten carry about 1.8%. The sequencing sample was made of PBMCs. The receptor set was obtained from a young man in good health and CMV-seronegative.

In DNA, the CDR3 is TGTGCCAGCAGTTCTTTCCAGGGAACAGGGAAGGATGAAGCTTTCTTT. Translation: CASSSFQGTGKDEAFF. This chain connects TRBV6-5 to TRBJ1-1; D is possibly TRBD1 (6 bases). The V end lost 4 bases, the J end lost 7 bases, and 22 bases lay between the germline ends. The CDR3 length is 16 residues. Looked up from germline, CDR1 is MNHEY and CDR2 is SVGAGI.

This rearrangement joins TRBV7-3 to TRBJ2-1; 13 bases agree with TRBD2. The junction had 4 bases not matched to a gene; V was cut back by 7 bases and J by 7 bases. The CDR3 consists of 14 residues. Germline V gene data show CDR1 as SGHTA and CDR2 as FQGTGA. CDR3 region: CASKLAGGGNEQFF. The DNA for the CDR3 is TGTGCCAGCAAACTAGCGGGAGGGGGGAATGAGCAGTTCTTC.

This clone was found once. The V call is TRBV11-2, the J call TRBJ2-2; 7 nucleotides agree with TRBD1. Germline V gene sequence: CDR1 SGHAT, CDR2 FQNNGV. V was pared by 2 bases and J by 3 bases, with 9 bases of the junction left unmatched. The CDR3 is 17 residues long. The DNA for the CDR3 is TGTGCCAGCAGCTTATGGGTGCGACAGGGTGACACCGGGGAGCTGTTTTTT. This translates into CASSLWVRQGDTGELFF.

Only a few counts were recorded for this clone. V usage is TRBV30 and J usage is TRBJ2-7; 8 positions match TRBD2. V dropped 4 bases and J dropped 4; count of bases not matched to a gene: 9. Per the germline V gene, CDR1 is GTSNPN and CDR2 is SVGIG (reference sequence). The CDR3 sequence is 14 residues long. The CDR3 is CAWKVGRGIYEQYF. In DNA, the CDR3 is TGTGCCTGGAAGGTCGGGAGGGGAATTTACGAGCAGTACTTC.

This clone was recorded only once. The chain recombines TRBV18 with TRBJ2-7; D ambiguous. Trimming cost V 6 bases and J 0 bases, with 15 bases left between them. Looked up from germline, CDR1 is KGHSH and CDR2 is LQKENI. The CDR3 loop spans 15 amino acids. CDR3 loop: CASSPGAQSSYEQYF. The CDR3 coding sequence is TGTGCCAGCTCCCCTGGAGCTCAGAGCTCCTACGAGCAGTACTTC.

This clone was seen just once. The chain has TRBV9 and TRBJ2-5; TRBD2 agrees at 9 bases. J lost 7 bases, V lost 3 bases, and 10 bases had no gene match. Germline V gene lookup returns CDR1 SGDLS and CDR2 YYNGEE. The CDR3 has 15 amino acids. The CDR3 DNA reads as TGTGCCAGCAGCGCCCAGGCGGGGGGGCAGGGGACCCAGTACTTC. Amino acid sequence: CASSAQAGGQGTQYF.

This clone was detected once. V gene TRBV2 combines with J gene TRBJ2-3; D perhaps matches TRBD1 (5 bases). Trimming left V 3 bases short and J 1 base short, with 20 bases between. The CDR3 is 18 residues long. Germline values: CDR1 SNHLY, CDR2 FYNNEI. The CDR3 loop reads CASSDVLSWTQGTDTQYF. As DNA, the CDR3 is TGTGCCAGCAGTGATGTGTTAAGTTGGACACAGGGCACAGATACGCAGTATTTT. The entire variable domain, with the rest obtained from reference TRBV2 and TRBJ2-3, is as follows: EPEVTQTPSHQVTQMGQEVILRCVPISNHLYFYWYRQILGQKVEFLVSFYNNEISEKSEIFDDQFSVERPDGSNFTLKIRSTKLEDSAMYFCASSDVLSWTQGTDTQYFGPGTRLTVL.

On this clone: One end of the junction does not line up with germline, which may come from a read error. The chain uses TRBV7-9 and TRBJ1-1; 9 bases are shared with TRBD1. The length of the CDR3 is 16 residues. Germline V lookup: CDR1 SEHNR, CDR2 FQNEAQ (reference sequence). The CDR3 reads CASSLGDREWETGAFF. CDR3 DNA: TGTGCCAGCAGCTTAGGGGACAGGGAGTGGGAAACTGGAGCTTTCTTT.

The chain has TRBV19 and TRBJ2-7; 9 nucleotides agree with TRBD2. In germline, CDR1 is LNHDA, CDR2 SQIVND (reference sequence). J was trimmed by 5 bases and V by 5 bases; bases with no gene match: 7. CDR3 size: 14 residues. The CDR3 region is CASSEDSGSNEQYF. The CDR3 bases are TGTGCCAGTAGTGAGGATAGCGGGAGCAACGAGCAGTACTTC.

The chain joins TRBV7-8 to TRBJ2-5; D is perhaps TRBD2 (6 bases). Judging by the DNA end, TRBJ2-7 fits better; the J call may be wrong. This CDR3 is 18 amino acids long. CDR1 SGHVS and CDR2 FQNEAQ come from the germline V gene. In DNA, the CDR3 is TGTGCCAGCAGCTTGCTTATGACTAGGATTCTATTTGGGTACGAGCAGTACTTC. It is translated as CASSLLMTRILFGYEQYF.

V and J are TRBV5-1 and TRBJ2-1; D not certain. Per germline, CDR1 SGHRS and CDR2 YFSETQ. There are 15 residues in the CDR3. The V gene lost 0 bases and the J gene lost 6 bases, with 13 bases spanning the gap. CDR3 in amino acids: CASSLGVRDSNEQFF. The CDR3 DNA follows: TGCGCCAGCAGCTTGGGGGTCCGAGACTCCAATGAGCAGTTCTTC.

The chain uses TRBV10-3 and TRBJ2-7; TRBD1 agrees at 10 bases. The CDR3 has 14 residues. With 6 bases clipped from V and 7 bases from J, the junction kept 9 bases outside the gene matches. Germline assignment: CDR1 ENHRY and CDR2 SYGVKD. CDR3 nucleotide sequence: TGTGCCATCAGCCCCGGACAGGGGGATACGGAGCAGTACTTC. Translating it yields CAISPGQGDTEQYF.

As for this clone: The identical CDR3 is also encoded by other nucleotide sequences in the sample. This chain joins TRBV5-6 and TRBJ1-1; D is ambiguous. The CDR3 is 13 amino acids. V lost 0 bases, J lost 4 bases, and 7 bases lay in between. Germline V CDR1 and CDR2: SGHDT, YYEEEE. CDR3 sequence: CASSLGAGTEAFF. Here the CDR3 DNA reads TGTGCCAGCAGCTTGGGGGCTGGCACTGAAGCTTTCTTT. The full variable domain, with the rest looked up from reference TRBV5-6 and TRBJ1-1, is DAGVTQSPTHLIKTRGQQVTLRCSPKSGHDTVSWYQQALGQGPQFIFQYYEEEERQRGNFPDRFSGHQFPNYSSELNVNALLLGDSALYLCASSLGAGTEAFFGQGTRLTVV.

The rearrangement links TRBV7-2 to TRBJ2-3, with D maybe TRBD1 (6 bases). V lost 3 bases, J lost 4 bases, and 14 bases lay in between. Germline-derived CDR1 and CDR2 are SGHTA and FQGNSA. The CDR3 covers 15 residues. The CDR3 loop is CASSLILQGSDTQYF. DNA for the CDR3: TGTGCCAGCAGCTTGATTTTACAGGGCTCAGATACGCAGTATTTT.

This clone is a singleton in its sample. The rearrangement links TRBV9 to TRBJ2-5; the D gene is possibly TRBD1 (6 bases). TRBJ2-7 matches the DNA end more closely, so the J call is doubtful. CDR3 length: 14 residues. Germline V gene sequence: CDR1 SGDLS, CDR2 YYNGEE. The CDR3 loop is CASSVGGTGHEQYF. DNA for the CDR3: TGTGCCAGCAGCGTAGGAGGAACAGGGCACGAGCAGTACTTC.

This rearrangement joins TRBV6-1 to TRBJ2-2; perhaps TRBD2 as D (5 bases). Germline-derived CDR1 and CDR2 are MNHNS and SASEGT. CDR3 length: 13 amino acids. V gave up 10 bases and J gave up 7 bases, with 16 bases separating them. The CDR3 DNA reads TGTGCCACAAGAGGCTTCGAGGGCGGGGAGCTGTTTTTT. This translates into CATRGFEGGELFF.

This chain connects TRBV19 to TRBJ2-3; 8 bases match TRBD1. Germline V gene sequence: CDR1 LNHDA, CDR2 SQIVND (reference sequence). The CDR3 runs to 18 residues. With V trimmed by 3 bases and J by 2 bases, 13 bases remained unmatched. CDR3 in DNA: TGTGCCAGTAGTATCCGTCGTTGGCAGGGGGCGGACACAGATACGCAGTATTTT. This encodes CASSIRRWQGADTDTQYF.

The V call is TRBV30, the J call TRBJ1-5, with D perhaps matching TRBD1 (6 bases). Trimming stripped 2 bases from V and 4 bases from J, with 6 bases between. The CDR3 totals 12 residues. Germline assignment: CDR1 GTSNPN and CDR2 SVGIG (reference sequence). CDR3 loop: CAWSTGNQPQHF. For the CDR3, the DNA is TGTGCCTGGAGTACAGGGAATCAGCCCCAGCATTTT.

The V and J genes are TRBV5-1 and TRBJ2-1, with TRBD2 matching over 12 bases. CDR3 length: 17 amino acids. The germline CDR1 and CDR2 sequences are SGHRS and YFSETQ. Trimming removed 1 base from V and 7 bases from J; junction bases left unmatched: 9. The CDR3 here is CASSLSRGLAGKNEQFF. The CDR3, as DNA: TGCGCCAGCAGCTTGTCCCGAGGACTAGCGGGGAAAAATGAGCAGTTCTTC.

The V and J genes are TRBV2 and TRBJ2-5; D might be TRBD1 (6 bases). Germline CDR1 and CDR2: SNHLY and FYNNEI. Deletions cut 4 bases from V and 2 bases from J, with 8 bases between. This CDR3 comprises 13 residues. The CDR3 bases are TGTGCCAGCAGTGGGGGACAACAAGAGACCCAGTACTTC. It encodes CASSGGQQETQYF.

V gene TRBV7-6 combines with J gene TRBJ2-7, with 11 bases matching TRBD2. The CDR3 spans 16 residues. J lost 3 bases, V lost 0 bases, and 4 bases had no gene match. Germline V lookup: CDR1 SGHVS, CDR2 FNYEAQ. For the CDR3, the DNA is TGTGCCAGCAGCTTAGCGTCCGGGACTAGCGGCTACGAGCAGTACTTC. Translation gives CASSLASGTSGYEQYF.

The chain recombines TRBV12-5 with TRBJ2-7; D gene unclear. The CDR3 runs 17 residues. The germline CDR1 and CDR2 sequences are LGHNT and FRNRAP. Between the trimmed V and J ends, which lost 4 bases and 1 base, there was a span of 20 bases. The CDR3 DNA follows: TGTGCTAGTGGTTCCTATGTAATTTCGTCAAATTCCTACGAGCAGTACTTC. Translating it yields CASGSYVISSNSYEQYF.

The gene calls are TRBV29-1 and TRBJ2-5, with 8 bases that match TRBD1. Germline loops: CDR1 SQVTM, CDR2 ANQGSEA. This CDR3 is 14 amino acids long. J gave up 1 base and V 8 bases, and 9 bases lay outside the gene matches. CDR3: CSSVQGGVQETQYF. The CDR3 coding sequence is TGCAGCTCGGTACAGGGGGGTGTCCAAGAGACCCAGTACTTC.

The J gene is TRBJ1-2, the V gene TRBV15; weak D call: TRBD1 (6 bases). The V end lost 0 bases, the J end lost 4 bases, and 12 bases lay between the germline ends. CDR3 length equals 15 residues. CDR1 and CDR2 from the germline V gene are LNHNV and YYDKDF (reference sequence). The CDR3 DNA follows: TGTGCCACCAGCAGAGACAGAACAGGGTTCTATGGCTACACCTTC. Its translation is CATSRDRTGFYGYTF.

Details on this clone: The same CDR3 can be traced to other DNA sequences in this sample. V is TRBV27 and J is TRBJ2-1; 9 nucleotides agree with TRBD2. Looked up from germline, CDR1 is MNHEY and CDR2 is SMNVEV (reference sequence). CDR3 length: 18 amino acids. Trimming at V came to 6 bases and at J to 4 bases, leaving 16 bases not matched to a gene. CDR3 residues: CASRRRLAEGGGYNEQFF. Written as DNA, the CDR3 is TGTGCCAGCAGAAGAAGACTAGCGGAAGGGGGAGGGTACAATGAGCAGTTCTTC.

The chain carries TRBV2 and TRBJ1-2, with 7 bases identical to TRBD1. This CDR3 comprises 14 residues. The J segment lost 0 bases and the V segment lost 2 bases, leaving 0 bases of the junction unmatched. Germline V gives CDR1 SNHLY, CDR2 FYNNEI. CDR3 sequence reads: CASSEQGANYGYTF. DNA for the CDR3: TGTGCCAGCAGTGAACAGGGGGCTAACTATGGCTACACCTTC.

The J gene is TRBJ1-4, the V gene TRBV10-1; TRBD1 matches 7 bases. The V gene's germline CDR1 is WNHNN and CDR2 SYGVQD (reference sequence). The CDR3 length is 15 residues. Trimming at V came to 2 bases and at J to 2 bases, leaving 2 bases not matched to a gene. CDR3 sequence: CASSELTGTNEKLFF. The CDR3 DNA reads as TGCGCCAGCAGTGAGCTGACAGGGACTAATGAAAAACTGTTTTTT.